These 16 T cell receptor beta chains originate from one sample sequenced in a study of T cells in Graves' hyperthyroidism and ophthalmopathy. Researchers took RNA transcripts and amplified the TCR beta CDR3 regions from them. A set of HTBI primers served as the primers for a first-round RT-PCR of the TCR CDR3. MiXCR, applied by TCRdb to the multiplex PCR reads, yields one record per CDR3 protein. The sample shows under 400,000 distinct CDR3 sequences, 20% to 25% of them seen only once. Sequenced: blood. The receptor source for this set is a man aged 50 to 59 with Graves' hyperthyroidism.

This clonotype occurred a few times. The chain uses TRBV13 and TRBJ2-1; unclear D gene. Germline loops: CDR1 PRHDT, CDR2 FYEKMQ (reference sequence). This CDR3 is 15 amino acids long. Trimming pared 4 bases from V and 9 bases from J, leaving 19 bases between. The CDR3 region has the DNA TGTGCCAGCAGCTCCCCGTCGAGGTATTCTGCTGAGCAGTTCTTC. Encoded protein: CASSSPSRYSAEQFF.

This clonotype was found many times. The rearrangement links TRBV7-3 to TRBJ2-7, with no clear D. Trimming removed 5 bases at V and 7 bases at J, with 21 bases between. This CDR3 spans 15 amino acids. Per germline, CDR1 SGHTA and CDR2 FQGTGA. The chain's CDR3 is CASSPSATRKEEQYF. The CDR3 nucleotides are TGTGCCAGCAGCCCATCGGCTACCCGAAAGGAGGAGCAGTACTTC.

This clonotype has a handful of counts. The J gene is TRBJ2-5, the V gene TRBV3-1, with 8 bases aligning to TRBD2. Per the germline V gene, CDR1 is LGHDT and CDR2 is YNNKEL (reference sequence). This CDR3 is 14 amino acids long. J was trimmed by 4 bases and V by 3 bases; bases with no gene match: 4. The CDR3 here is CASSQSGSSETQYF. The CDR3 DNA reads as TGTGCCAGCAGCCAGAGCGGGAGTTCAGAGACCCAGTACTTC.

This clonotype showed up just a few times. The chain couples TRBV13 to TRBJ2-2, with TRBD1 as a possible D gene (6 bases). The CDR3 totals 13 residues. Germline CDR1 PRHDT, CDR2 FYEKMQ (reference sequence). The germline V and J ends were trimmed by 6 bases and 6 bases, with 11 bases remaining between them. The CDR3 protein is CASSFRGAGELFF. CDR3 coding DNA: TGTGCCAGCAGTTTCAGGGGTGCCGGGGAGCTGTTTTTT.

Only a few counts were recorded for this clonotype. This chain joins TRBV6-2 or TRBV6-3 and TRBJ1-4; 12 positions agree with TRBD1. J lost 11 bases, V lost 5 bases, and 9 bases had no gene match. This CDR3 has 15 residues. In germline, CDR1 is MNHEY, CDR2 SVGEGT. For the CDR3, the DNA is TGTGCCAGCAGTCCCATGGGACAGGGGGCGCAGAAACTGTTTTTT. Protein sequence: CASSPMGQGAQKLFF.

In this sample, this clonotype turned up many times. V and J are TRBV6-1 and TRBJ2-1; 10 bases are shared with TRBD2. The germline gives CDR1 MNHNS, CDR2 SASEGT. V shed 5 bases, J shed 9 bases, and the junction held 16 bases outside the gene matches. This CDR3 is built from 17 residues. The CDR3 is CASSKGRQGLALGEQFF. The CDR3 DNA reads TGTGCCAGCAGTAAAGGACGGCAGGGACTAGCGTTGGGTGAGCAGTTCTTC.

This clonotype was found a few times. V and J are TRBV29-1 and TRBJ1-1; 8 bases agree with TRBD1. This CDR3 is built from 14 residues. Germline V CDR1 and CDR2: SQVTM, ANQGSEA. V gave up 2 bases and J gave up 4 bases; unmatched junction bases: 6. The CDR3 DNA reads TGCAGCGTTGAAAGGGACAGGTGGGGCACTGAAGCTTTCTTT. It encodes CSVERDRWGTEAFF.

Ten or more counts support this clonotype. This rearrangement joins TRBV28 to TRBJ1-2; 10 bases map to TRBD1. V shed 5 bases and J 6 bases; nucleotides not matched to a gene: 6. CDR1 is MDHEN, CDR2 SYDVKM, per germline. The CDR3 is 14 amino acids. The CDR3 bases are TGTGCCAGCAGTCGACAGGGGGCCCGGGATGGCTACACCTTC. Translating it yields CASSRQGARDGYTF.

As to this clonotype: A junction boundary mismatches the germline segment, possibly from a read error. The chain has TRBV15 and TRBJ2-3; D may correspond to TRBD1 or TRBD2 (6 bases each). From germline, CDR1 is LNHNV and CDR2 YYDKDF (reference sequence). This CDR3 region has 15 residues. CDR3 in DNA: TGTGCCACCAGCCGCCCACCCGGGGGCACAGATACGCAATATTTT. Translating it yields CATSRPPGGTDTQYF.

The sample holds many counts of this clonotype. V usage is TRBV27 and J usage is TRBJ2-5; D is possibly TRBD1 (6 bases). Per the germline V gene, CDR1 is MNHEY and CDR2 is SMNVEV (reference sequence). Trimming left V 7 bases short and J 2 bases short, with 17 bases between. This CDR3 contains 15 residues. CDR3: CASTLRGSPQETQYF. The CDR3, as DNA: TGTGCCAGCACTCTCAGGGGCAGCCCGCAAGAGACCCAGTACTTC.

The chain links TRBV7-9 to TRBJ2-1; D is ambiguous. The CDR3 sequence is 12 residues long. The V end was cut by 5 bases, the J end by 9 bases, with 11 bases between. CDR1 is SEHNR, CDR2 FQNEAQ, per germline (reference sequence). For the CDR3, the DNA is TGTGCCAGCAGCCTCGCGTCTAGTGAGCAGTTCTTC. The encoded protein is CASSLASSEQFF.

This clonotype was recorded many times. V usage is TRBV27 and J usage is TRBJ2-7, with 9 bases matching TRBD1. Germline values: CDR1 MNHEY, CDR2 SMNVEV (reference sequence). The CDR3 length is 18 residues. V shed 5 bases and J 4 bases; nucleotides not matched to a gene: 18. CDR3 coding DNA: TGTGCCAGCAGTATTGCCCCCCCCGGGACAGGGAAGGGATACGAGCAGTACTTC. Encoded protein: CASSIAPPGTGKGYEQYF.

The V gene is TRBV20-1, the J gene TRBJ1-6; D gene unclear. Trimming took off 2 bases at V and 7 bases at J, with 9 bases between the two ends. Germline V gives CDR1 DFQATT, CDR2 SNEGSKA (reference sequence). The CDR3 sequence is 13 residues long. The CDR3 protein is CSARLQVNSPLHF. In DNA, the CDR3 is TGCAGTGCTAGATTGCAAGTGAATTCACCCCTCCACTTT.

The chain employs TRBV7-3 and TRBJ2-3, with D possibly TRBD2 on 6 matching bases. The CDR3 loop spans 16 amino acids. Germline CDR1 is SGHTA and CDR2 is FQGTGA. The germline V and J ends were trimmed by 5 bases and 0 bases, with 15 bases remaining between them. The CDR3 protein is CASSHLGGSSTDTQYF. As DNA, the CDR3 is TGTGCCAGCAGCCACCTCGGGGGATCTAGCACAGATACGCAGTATTTT.

The chain employs TRBV3-1 and TRBJ2-1, with 9 bases identical to TRBD1. The CDR3 consists of 16 residues. V lost 3 bases and J lost 6; bases outside the gene matches: 9. Germline V gene data show CDR1 as LGHDT and CDR2 as YNNKEL (reference sequence). The DNA of the CDR3 is TGTGCCAGCAGCCACACCGGGACAGGGATTGGCAATGAGCAGTTCTTC. Its protein product is CASSHTGTGIGNEQFF.

The V and J genes are TRBV11-3 and TRBJ2-5; no clear D gene. Per germline, CDR1 SGHNT and CDR2 YENEEA. Trimming took off 1 base at V and 5 bases at J, with 5 bases between the two ends. The CDR3 loop spans 12 amino acids. The CDR3 region has the DNA TGTGCCAGCAGCTTAGTCGTTGAGACCCAGTACTTC. Its protein is CASSLVVETQYF.